The present T cell receptor (beta chain) was sequenced within a study of CD8 T cells in Susac syndrome. Whole-study results and caveats: An acknowledgment was made by the study that its TCR sequencing and HLA analysis involved relatively few individuals.

Random hexamers were used to reverse transcribe roughly 0.45 to 1 ug of RNA. immunoSEQ multiplex PCR amplified TCR beta CDR3 across 54 Vbeta, 13 Jbeta. TCRdb passed the immunoSEQ multiplex PCR reads through MiXCR, listing each CDR3 protein once. The repertoire holds hundreds of thousands of distinct CDR3 sequences, with 85% as singletons. The germline V gene has CDR1 LGHDT and CDR2 YNNKEL (reference sequence). V was pared by 5 bases and J by 4 bases, with 10 bases of the junction left unmatched. The CDR3 is 16 residues long. On this clonotype: Its specificity is unknown.

Sequencing targeted TCR beta in blood CD8+ and CD4+ T cells. Multiple sclerosis controls were treatment-naive patients with stable or active relapsing-remitting disease. V gene TRBV3-1 combines with J gene TRBJ2-3, with 9 bases fitting TRBD1. The sample consisted of CD8+ T cells from PBMCs. The TCR sequence derives from a human donor with multiple sclerosis. The CDR3, as DNA: TGTGCCAGCAGCGTAATGAGGGACAGGGAGCCAGATACGCAGTATTTT. Translating it yields CASSVMRDREPDTQYF.